This T cell receptor (beta chain) was captured in a study of shared clonotypes between healthy human individuals. Method: immunoSEQ multiplex PCR; TCRdb's copy keeps in-frame clones and lacks some. This table holds about 650,000 clones, just under 97% found once. Only CD45RO-negative cells positively selected for CCR7 counted as naive CD8 cells, so terminally differentiated effector memory CD45RA+ cells were excluded. This CDR3 is built from 20 residues. V gave up 0 bases and J gave up 4 bases; unmatched junction bases: 15. Germline V lookup: CDR1 MNHNS, CDR2 SASEGT. This clonotype originated in a woman aged 25 to 45 in good health. Input material: naive CD8+ T cells sorted from blood. J is TRBJ2-6 and V is TRBV6-1, with 7 bases identical to TRBD1. The CDR3 coding sequence is TGTGCCAGCAGTGAAGCGATGGACAGGCCCTTTTATCGGGGGGCCAACGTCCTGACTTTC. Amino acids: CASSEAMDRPFYRGANVLTF.